Described below is a single T cell receptor (beta chain) sequence and its context. No antigen is known for it. The source of the sample is a study of monozygotic twins with inflammatory bowel disease (dated by TCRdb to about 2019). Study-level background: In total, about 28 monozygotic twin pairs made up the full study: 19 Danish pairs, all IBD-discordant, plus nine German pairs, of which four were IBD-concordant and five were IBD-discordant. Each individual had, on average, about 151 000 unique TCRalpha sequences and 181 000 unique TCRbeta sequences available for analysis. Within discordant pairs, disease-associated traits were sought mainly by comparing IBD patients with their genetically identical healthy co-twins. Here is what the overall study found, with its caveats: Repertoire similarity did not differ between concordant and discordant twins, possibly due to limited statistical power. Because patients received different immunosuppressive treatments, the repertoires may have picked up extra background noise and variability between individuals. Fewer clonotypes were shared with other individuals by IBD patients than by healthy twins, most markedly in patients showing signs of disease activity. The analysis was unable to tell apart different T cell subtypes. Measured by the inverse Simpson index, TCRbeta repertoire diversity was lower in IBD patients than in their healthy co-twins. The results gave no support for a single strong signal or clonotype linked to IBD.

A roughly 2.5 ml peripheral blood sample was drawn into PAXgene tubes per donor and stored at -80°C. Without any T cell sorting, total RNA was extracted from whole blood using the PAXgene blood miRNA kit on an automated QIAcube. Peripheral blood from monozygotic twin pairs who were concordant or discordant for inflammatory bowel disease underwent deep TCRalpha and TCRbeta repertoire profiling using unique molecular barcoding. Smoking habits were recorded for all twin pairs, and individuals were classified as current, former or never smokers. Reading the germline V gene gives CDR1 SQVTM and CDR2 ANQGSEA. From its cysteine to its phenylalanine, the CDR3 spans 14 amino acids. Nucleotide data are not available. To prepare the library, 5' RACE was applied. Preparation of each TCR library used about 3,200 ng of total RNA. For each sample, cDNA synthesis with SMARTScribe reverse transcriptase was split into eight separate reactions. During cDNA synthesis, template switching introduced unique molecular identifiers that contained a 6-nucleotide sample barcode. Two nested PCRs of roughly 16 and 10 cycles amplified the TCRalpha and TCRbeta cDNA, and bead purification followed each PCR. Before amplification, cDNA was treated with uracil DNA-glycosylase and purified using the QIAquick PCR purification kit. The second PCR was the step at which Illumina TruSeq-compatible adapters and sample-specific barcodes were added. TapeStation and Qubit were used to check library quality and concentration, and 5 ng of each library went into the pool. Pooled libraries were sequenced on an Illumina HiSeq2500 single-index Rapid Run with 2 x 100 bp reads and custom sequencing primers. The original methods were these. MiGEC version 1.2.6 was used for UMI-based consensus assembly to correct PCR and sequencing errors. MiXCR version 2.1.1 handled V(D)J alignment, clonotype assembly and CDR3 extraction. To normalise gene usage, clonotype sharing and MAIT/NKT TCR abundance, the top 1000, 10 000 and 20 000 clonotypes in each sample were analysed. After downsampling to 27 000 UMIs, diversity was calculated as the inverse Simpson index using the vegan R package. Paired Mann-Whitney U tests were applied to discordant twin pairs, and Benjamini-Hochberg correction was used for multiple testing. With the reads reprocessed by TCRdb, a single entry stands for each CDR3 protein sequence and no DNA is reported. None of the V and J calls come from the authors' own analysis; TCRdb made them. Per the sample table, the count is 300,000 to 400,000 distinct CDR3 sequences. Approximately 2.4% of the sample goes to the ten largest clones.

This receptor was obtained from a human donor with ulcerative colitis or Crohn's disease, or a healthy co-twin of an affected twin (not recorded which). The rearranged segments are TRBV29-1 and TRBJ1-1. The sample taken for sequencing was blood. For the CDR3, the sequence is CSVGYRGRLTEAFF.